This T cell receptor (beta chain) is drawn from a study of T-cell memory formation after mild COVID-19. Background on the study: TCR clusters mostly belonged to single donors.

Broader study findings: Mostly located in CM and EM were contracting CD4+ clones, with contracting CD8+ clones located in EMRA.

Remarks on this clonotype: Its antigen is currently unknown.

One entry per CDR3 protein results from TCRdb running MiXCR on the 5' RACE reads. The sample consists of about 400,000 distinct CDR3 sequences, about 22% of them appearing once. This CDR3 is 17 amino acids long. V lost 5 bases, J lost 2 bases, and 11 bases stayed unmatched. Germline V gene lookup returns CDR1 SGHVS and CDR2 FQNEAQ. Specimen: PBMCs or a T cell subset sorted from them (not recorded which). The gene calls are TRBV7-8 and TRBJ2-7, with TRBD2 matching 11 bases. The TCR was taken from an adult woman who had mild COVID-19 (a few samples of this study predate the infection). Cell type and time point are not known. In DNA form, the CDR3 reads TGTGCCAGCAGCGAAACACTAGCGGGAGACCGCCCCTACGAGCAGTACTTC. It specifies CASSETLAGDRPYEQYF.